The subject of this entry is one T cell receptor beta chain. This record belongs to a study of blood T cell repertoires in COVID-19. Study background: The United States, Italy and Spain provided the acute and convalescent COVID-19 samples. The analysed material was cDNA or gDNA that came from T cells, B-cell-depleted T cells, or PBMCs.

The germline V and J ends were trimmed by 4 bases and 6 bases, with 7 bases remaining between them. The CDR3 has 12 residues. CDR1 is SGHNT, CDR2 YENEEA, per germline. Original analysis: For nucleated cells, counts were estimated from reference gene primer amplification. The method was immunoSEQ multiplex PCR; TCRdb's version includes in-frame clones alone and lacks a portion of them. That table supplies the V and J calls and clone size; D and trimming were determined from the DNA. The sample consists of tens of thousands of clones, 85% of them appearing once. The rearrangement links TRBV11-3 to TRBJ1-5; D is ambiguous. Source material: peripheral blood. The sequence was obtained from a human donor in a cohort sampled during active COVID-19. The CDR3 sequence: CASSSVIQPQHF. CDR3 bases: TGTGCCAGCAGCTCGGTCATTCAGCCCCAGCATTTT.